This is a list of T cell receptor beta chains from one sample in a study of a mutant IDH1 vaccine in newly diagnosed glioma. No antigen has been assigned to these receptors. The repertoire was sequenced with immunoSEQ multiplex PCR; TCRdb's copy has only in-frame clones and lacks some. The table lists some 63,000 clones, roughly 74% of them singletons. The sample in question was PBMCs, obtained from a glioma patient whose treatment included an IDH1 peptide vaccine. Receptor source: a man over 45 with glioma. Both conserved end residues are part of each CDR3. D genes are given only for firm matches. The listing skips clone size in some rows; elsewhere it reads once, few, many or a size class.

>TRBD2|once|TRBV5-1|TRBJ2-1
CASSLGSGGTYNEQFF
TGCGCCAGCAGCTTGGGCAGCGGGGGGACTTACAATGAGCAGTTCTTC
>.|few|TRBV7-9|TRBJ1-5
CASSLKHF
TGTGCCAGCAGCCTCAAACATTTT
>TRBD1|few|TRBV15|TRBJ1-5
CATSGTGNQPQHF
TGTGCCACCAGTGGGACAGGGAATCAGCCCCAGCATTTT
>.|.|TRBV27|TRBJ1-1
CASRAGWEGNTEAFF
TGTGCCAGCAGAGCGGGATGGGAGGGAAACACTGAAGCTTTCTTT
>TRBD2|.|TRBV5-1|TRBJ2-1
CASSTGTSGAYNEQFF
TGCGCCAGCAGCACCGGGACTAGCGGGGCCTACAATGAGCAGTTCTTC
>TRBD2|.|TRBV7-2|TRBJ2-1
CASRSRTSSGEQFF
TGTGCCAGCAGGTCCCGGACTAGCAGCGGTGAGCAGTTCTTC
>.|.|TRBV19|TRBJ2-6
CASSSQRSGANVLTF
TGTGCCAGTAGTTCCCAGCGCTCTGGGGCCAACGTCCTGACTTTC
>.|once|TRBV4-1|TRBJ1-2
CASSLVLGAQGYGYTF
TGCGCCAGCAGCCTAGTCCTGGGGGCGCAGGGCTATGGCTACACCTTC
>TRBD1|.|TRBV5-4|TRBJ1-2
CASSWTGGDYGYTF
TGTGCCAGCAGCTGGACAGGAGGCGACTATGGCTACACCTTC
>TRBD1|.|TRBV29-1|TRBJ1-1
CSAQPTGGNTEAFF
TGCAGCGCTCAACCCACAGGGGGGAACACTGAAGCTTTCTTT
>.|.|TRBV7-2|TRBJ2-1
CASSLWGNYNEQFF
TGTGCCAGCAGCTTATGGGGGAACTACAATGAGCAGTTCTTC